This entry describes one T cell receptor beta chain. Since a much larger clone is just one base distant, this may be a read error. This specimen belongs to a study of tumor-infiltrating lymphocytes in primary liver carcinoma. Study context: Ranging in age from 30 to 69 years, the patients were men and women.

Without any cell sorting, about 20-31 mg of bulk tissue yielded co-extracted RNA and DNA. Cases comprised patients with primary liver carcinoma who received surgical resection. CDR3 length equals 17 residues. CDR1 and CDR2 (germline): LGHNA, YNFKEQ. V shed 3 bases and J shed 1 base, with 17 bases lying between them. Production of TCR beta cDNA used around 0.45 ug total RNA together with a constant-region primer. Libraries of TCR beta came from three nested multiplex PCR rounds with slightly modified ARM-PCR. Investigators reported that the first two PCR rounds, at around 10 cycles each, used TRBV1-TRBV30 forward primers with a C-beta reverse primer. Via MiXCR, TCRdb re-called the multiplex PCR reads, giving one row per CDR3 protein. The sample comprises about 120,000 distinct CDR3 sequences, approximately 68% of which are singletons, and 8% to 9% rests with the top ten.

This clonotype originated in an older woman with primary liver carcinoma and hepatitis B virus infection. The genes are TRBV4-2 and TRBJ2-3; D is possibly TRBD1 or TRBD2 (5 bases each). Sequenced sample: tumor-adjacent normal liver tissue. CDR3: CASSQAGGGVGTDTQYF. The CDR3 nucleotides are TGTGCCAGCAGCCAGGCGGGTGGGGGAGTAGGCACAGATACGCAGTATTTT.